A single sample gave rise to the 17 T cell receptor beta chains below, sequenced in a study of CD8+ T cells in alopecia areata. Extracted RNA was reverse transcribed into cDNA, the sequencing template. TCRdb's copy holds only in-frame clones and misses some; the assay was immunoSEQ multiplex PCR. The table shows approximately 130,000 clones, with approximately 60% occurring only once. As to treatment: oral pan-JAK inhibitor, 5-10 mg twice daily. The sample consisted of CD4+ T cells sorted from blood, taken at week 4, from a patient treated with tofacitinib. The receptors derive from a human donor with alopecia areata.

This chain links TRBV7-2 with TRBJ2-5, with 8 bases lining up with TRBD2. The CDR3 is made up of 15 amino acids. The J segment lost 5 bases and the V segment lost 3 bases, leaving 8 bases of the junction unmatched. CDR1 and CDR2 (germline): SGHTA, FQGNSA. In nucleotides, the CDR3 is TGTGCCAGCAGCTTGGCCGGGACTAGGGATGAGACCCAGTACTTC. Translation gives CASSLAGTRDETQYF.

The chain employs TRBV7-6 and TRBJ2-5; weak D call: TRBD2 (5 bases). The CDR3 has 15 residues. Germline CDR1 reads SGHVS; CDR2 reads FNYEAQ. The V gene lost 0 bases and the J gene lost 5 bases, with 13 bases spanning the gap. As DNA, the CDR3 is TGTGCCAGCAGCTTAGCTCATAGCGCCCTCGAGACCCAGTACTTC. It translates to CASSLAHSALETQYF.

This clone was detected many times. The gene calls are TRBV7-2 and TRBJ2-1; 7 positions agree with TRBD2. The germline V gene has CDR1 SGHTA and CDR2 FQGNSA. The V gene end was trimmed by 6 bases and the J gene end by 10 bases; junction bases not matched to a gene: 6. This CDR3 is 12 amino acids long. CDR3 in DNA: TGTGCCAGCAGGGGTAGCGGGCCAGAGCAGTTCTTC. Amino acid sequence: CASRGSGPEQFF.

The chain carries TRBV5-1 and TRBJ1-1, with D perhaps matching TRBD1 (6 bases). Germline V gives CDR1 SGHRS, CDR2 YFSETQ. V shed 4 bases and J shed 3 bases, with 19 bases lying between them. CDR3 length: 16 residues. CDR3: CASSHLSGVRDTEAFF. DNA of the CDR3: TGCGCCAGCAGCCACCTATCAGGGGTCAGGGACACTGAAGCTTTCTTT.

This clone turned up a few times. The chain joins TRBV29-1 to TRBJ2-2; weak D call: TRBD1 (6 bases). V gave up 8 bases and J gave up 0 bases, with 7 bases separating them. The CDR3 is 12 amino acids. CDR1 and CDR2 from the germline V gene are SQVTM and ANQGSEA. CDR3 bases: TGCAGCCACAGGGCGAACACCGGGGAGCTGTTTTTT. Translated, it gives CSHRANTGELFF.

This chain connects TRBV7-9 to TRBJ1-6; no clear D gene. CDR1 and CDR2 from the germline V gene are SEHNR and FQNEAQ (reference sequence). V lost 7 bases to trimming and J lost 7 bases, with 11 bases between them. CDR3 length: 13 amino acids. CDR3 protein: CASNTEGNSPLHF. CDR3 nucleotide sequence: TGTGCCAGCAACACGGAAGGAAATTCACCCCTCCACTTT.

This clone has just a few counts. CDR3 sequence reads: CASSRTSGYEQYF. The CDR3 DNA reads TGCGCCAGCAGCCGGACTAGCGGCTACGAGCAGTACTTC. V usage is TRBV5-1 and J usage is TRBJ2-7; 10 nucleotides match TRBD2. V gave up 4 bases and J gave up 3 bases; unmatched junction bases: 1. Germline V lookup: CDR1 SGHRS, CDR2 YFSETQ. The CDR3 sequence is 13 residues long.

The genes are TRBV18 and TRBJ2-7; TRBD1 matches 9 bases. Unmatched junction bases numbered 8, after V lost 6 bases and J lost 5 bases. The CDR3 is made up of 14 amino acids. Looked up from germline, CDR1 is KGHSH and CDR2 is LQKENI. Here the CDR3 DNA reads TGTGCCAGCTCGTACACAGGGGGCGAGGACGAGCAGTACTTC. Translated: CASSYTGGEDEQYF.

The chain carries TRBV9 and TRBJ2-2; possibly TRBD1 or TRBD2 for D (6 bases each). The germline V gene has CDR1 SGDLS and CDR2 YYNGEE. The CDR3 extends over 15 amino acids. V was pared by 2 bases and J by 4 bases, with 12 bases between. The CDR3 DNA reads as TGTGCCAGCAGCGTTGGGGGGCAGATCACCGGGGAGCTGTTTTTT. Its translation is CASSVGGQITGELFF.

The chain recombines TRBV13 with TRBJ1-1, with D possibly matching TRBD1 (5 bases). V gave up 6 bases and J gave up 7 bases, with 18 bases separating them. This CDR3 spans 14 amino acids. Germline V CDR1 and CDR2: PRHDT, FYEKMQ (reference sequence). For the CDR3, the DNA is TGTGCCAGCAGTGACGGGACCCGCGTCGATGAAGCTTTCTTT. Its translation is CASSDGTRVDEAFF.

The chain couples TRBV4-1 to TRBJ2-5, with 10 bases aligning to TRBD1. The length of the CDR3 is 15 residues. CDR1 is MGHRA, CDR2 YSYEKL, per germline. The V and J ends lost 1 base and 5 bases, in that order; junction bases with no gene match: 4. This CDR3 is CASSQAGQGMETQYF. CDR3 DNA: TGCGCCAGCAGCCAAGCGGGACAGGGGATGGAGACCCAGTACTTC.

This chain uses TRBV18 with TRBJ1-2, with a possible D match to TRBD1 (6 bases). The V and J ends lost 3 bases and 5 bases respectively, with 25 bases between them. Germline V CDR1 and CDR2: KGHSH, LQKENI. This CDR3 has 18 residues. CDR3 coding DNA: TGTGCCAGCTCACCGTCCGAAAATCTAGGGGGGGGTCGATATGGCTACACCTTC. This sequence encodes CASSPSENLGGGRYGYTF.

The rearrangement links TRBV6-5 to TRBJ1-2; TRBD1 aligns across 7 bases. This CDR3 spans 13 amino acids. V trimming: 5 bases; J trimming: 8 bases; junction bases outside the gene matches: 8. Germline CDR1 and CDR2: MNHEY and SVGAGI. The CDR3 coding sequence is TGTGCCAGCAGTGGCCGACAGGGCCCCGGCTACACCTTC. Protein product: CASSGRQGPGYTF.

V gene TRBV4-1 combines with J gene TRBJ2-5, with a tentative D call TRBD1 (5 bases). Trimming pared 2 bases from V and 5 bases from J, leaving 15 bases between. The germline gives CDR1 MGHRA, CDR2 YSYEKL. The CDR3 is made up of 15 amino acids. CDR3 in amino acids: CASSQIPAQGETQYF. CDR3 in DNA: TGCGCCAGCAGCCAAATCCCGGCGCAGGGTGAGACCCAGTACTTC.

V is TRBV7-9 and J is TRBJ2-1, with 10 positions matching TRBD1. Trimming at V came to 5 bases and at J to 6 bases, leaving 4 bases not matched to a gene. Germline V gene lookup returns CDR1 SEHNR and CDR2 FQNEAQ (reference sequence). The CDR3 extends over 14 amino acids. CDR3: CASSPGQGINEQFF. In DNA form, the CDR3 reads TGTGCCAGCAGCCCGGGACAGGGGATCAATGAGCAGTTCTTC.

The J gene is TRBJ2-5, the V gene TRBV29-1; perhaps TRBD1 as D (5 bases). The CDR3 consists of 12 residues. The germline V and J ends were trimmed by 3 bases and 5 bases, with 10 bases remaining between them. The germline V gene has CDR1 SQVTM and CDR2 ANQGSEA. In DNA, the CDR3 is TGCAGCGTTGAGCAGGGCTGGGAGACCCAGTACTTC. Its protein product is CSVEQGWETQYF.

CDR3 in DNA: TGTGCCAGCAGCCCCCGACAGGGAAGTTCCACAGATACGCAGTATTTT. It yields the protein CASSPRQGSSTDTQYF. The J gene is TRBJ2-3, the V gene TRBV9; 7 bases are a match to TRBD1. CDR1 is SGDLS and CDR2 is YYNGEE in the germline V gene. With 4 bases clipped from V and 2 bases from J, the junction kept 10 bases outside the gene matches. The CDR3 sequence is 16 residues long.